This T cell receptor beta chain was captured by sequencing in a study of blood T cell repertoires in COVID-19. Looking at the study overall: COVID-19 samples, acute and convalescent, were from the United States, Italy and Spain. PBMCs, B-cell-depleted T cells, or T cells provided the cDNA or gDNA that made up the material.

The CDR3 consists of 13 residues. Trimming removed 3 bases from V and 9 bases from J; junction bases left unmatched: 1. Per germline, CDR1 MRHNA and CDR2 SNTAGT. Clones were sequenced by immunoSEQ multiplex PCR, and TCRdb holds only the in-frame ones, with some missing. This sample has 150,000 to 200,000 clones, with 82% found just once. This clonotype was obtained from a woman in her fifties or sixties with acute COVID-19. Sequenced input: PBMCs or T cells enriched from blood (not recorded which). The gene calls are TRBV6-4 and TRBJ2-1, with 11 bases fitting TRBD2. CDR3 in DNA: TGTGCCAGCAGTGAACTAGCGGGGGTTGAGCAGTTCTTC. Translation gives CASSELAGVEQFF.